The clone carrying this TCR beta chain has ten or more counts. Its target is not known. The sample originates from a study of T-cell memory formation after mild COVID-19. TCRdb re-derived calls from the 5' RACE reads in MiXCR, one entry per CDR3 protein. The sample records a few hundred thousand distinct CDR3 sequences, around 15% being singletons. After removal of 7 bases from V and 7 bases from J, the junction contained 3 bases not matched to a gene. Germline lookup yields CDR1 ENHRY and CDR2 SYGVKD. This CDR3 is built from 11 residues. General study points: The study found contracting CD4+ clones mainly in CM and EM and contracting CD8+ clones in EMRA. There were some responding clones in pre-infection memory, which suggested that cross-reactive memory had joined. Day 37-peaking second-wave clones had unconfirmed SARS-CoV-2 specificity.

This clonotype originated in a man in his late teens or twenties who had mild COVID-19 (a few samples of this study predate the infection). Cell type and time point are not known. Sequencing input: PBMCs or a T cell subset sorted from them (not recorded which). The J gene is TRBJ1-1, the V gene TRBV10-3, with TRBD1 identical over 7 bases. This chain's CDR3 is CAIMRQGEAFF. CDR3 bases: TGTGCCATCATGCGACAGGGTGAAGCTTTCTTT.